Shown below are 32 T cell receptor beta chains from a single sample sequenced in a study of T cells in women clearing cervical HPV infection. TCRdb's copy holds only in-frame clones and misses some; the assay was immunoSEQ multiplex PCR. This sample's table reports 25,000 to 35,000 clones. The source material was blood buffy coat. The receptors shown here come from a woman aged 18 to 75 with a cervical HPV16 infection that either progressed to CIN3+ or cleared (not recorded which).

Concerning this clone: The missing CDR3 end, 3 residues past where the read stops, is filled in from the germline J gene. The chain has TRBV14 and TRBJ2-7; the D gene is possibly TRBD1 (5 bases). The germline V gene encodes CDR1 SGHDN and CDR2 FVKESK. V shed 4 bases and J shed 1 base, with 8 bases lying between them. The CDR3 totals 13 residues. CDR3 DNA (partial): TGTGCCAGCAGCCTGGGGCTGTCCTACGAG. This sequence encodes CASSLGLSYE. The full CDR3 is CASSLGLSYEQYF.

On this clone: The CDR3 goes on 3 residues after the read ends, and that part is filled in from the germline J gene. This sequence joins TRBV19 and TRBJ1-1; TRBD1 aligns across 10 bases. The CDR3 length is 13 residues. Germline assignment: CDR1 LNHDA and CDR2 SQIVND (reference sequence). Trimming took 5 bases from V and 6 from J; bases not matched to a gene: 3. CDR3 DNA, as far as it was read: TGTGCCAGTAGTGCGGACAGGGGGGCTGAA. Translation: CASSADRGAE. The full CDR3 sequence reads CASSADRGAEAFF.

Notes on this clone: The read ends 3 residues before the CDR3 terminus; that terminus is restored from the germline J gene. The chain recombines TRBV7-9 with TRBJ1-1, with TRBD1 as a possible D gene (6 bases). The CDR3 length is 14 residues. CDR1 is SEHNR and CDR2 is FQNEAQ in the germline V gene (reference sequence). CDR3 sequence: CASSQTGTPGEAFF. CDR3 DNA, as far as it was read: TGTGCCAGCAGCCAAACCGGGACACCGGGGGAA.

The CDR3 region is CSVDPSGTYNEQFF. The CDR3 bases that were read are TGCAGCGTTGATCCTAGCGGGACCTACAATGAG. The chain links TRBV29-1 to TRBJ2-1; 9 bases align to TRBD2. With the read ending 3 residues before the CDR3 end, the germline J gene is used to fill in that end. J gave up 2 bases and V 3 bases, and 2 bases lay outside the gene matches. Germline V CDR1 and CDR2: SQVTM, ANQGSEA. The CDR3 length is 14 residues.

For this clone: The CDR3 end is not reached by the read, which stops 3 residues before it; the germline J gene fills it in. The chain recombines TRBV2 with TRBJ2-1; TRBD1 aligns across 7 bases. Per the germline V gene, CDR1 is SNHLY and CDR2 is FYNNEI. This CDR3 has 14 residues. Losses at the gene ends were 3 bases for V and 8 bases for J; bases not matched to a gene: 7. CDR3 DNA (partial): TGTGCCAGCAGTGACTGGTCAGGGGGAGATGAG. Translating it yields CASSDWSGGDE. The entire CDR3 protein reads CASSDWSGGDEQFF.

Note on this clone: The read ends 3 residues shy of where the CDR3 ends; the end is completed using the germline J gene. The chain recombines TRBV24-1 with TRBJ1-1; D is possibly TRBD1 (5 bases). This CDR3 has 13 residues. Germline CDR1 and CDR2: KGHDR and SFDVKD. The V gene lost 1 base and the J gene lost 4 bases, with 6 bases spanning the gap. CDR3: CATSDFGGTEAFF. Partial CDR3 DNA: TGTGCCACCAGTGATTTCGGGGGCACTGAA.

About this clone: The read ends 3 residues shy of where the CDR3 ends; the end is completed using the germline J gene. The chain couples TRBV7-6 to TRBJ2-1; D gene unclear. The CDR3 length is 12 residues. Between the trimmed V and J ends, which lost 4 bases and 4 bases, there was a span of 5 bases. Germline CDR1 and CDR2: SGHVS and FNYEAQ. CDR3: CASSSGYNEQFF. The CDR3 DNA, read in part, is TGTGCCAGCAGCTCCGGTTACAATGAG.

A word on this clone: The read terminates 3 residues ahead of where the CDR3 ends, so the germline J gene completes it. The chain has TRBV20-1 and TRBJ2-1; 13 bases align to TRBD2. Germline CDR1 reads DFQATT; CDR2 reads SNEGSKA (reference sequence). This CDR3 has 16 residues. With 4 bases clipped from V and 7 bases from J, the junction kept 10 bases outside the gene matches. The CDR3 bases that were read are TGCAGTGCTATCGGGACTAGCGGGAATCCTGGGAATGAG. Amino acids: CSAIGTSGNPGNE. The full CDR3 is CSAIGTSGNPGNEQFF.

Concerning this clone: The CDR3 end is not reached by the read, which stops 3 residues before it; the germline J gene fills it in. The chain recombines TRBV5-5 with TRBJ2-3; 13 bases match TRBD2. The CDR3 consists of 15 residues. Germline V lookup: CDR1 SGHKS, CDR2 YYEKEE (reference sequence). The sequenced part of the CDR3 DNA is TGTGCCAGCAGCACGGGACTAGCGGGGCAAGAGACG. Translating it yields CASSTGLAGQET. The whole CDR3 protein is CASSTGLAGQETQYF.

As concerns this clone: The read ends 3 residues before the CDR3 terminus; that terminus is restored from the germline J gene. Additional DNA sequences in this sample encode the identical CDR3. The chain employs TRBV7-6 and TRBJ2-2; 12 nucleotides match TRBD1. Unmatched junction bases numbered 5, after V lost 5 bases and J lost 7 bases. Germline CDR1 SGHVS, CDR2 FNYEAQ. This CDR3 has 15 amino acids. The CDR3 sequence is CASSPGQGAYGELFF. The covered CDR3 bases are TGTGCCAGCAGCCCGGGACAGGGGGCTTACGGGGAG.

With respect to this clone: From the germline J gene comes the end of the CDR3, since the read stops 3 residues before it. This chain joins TRBV20-1 and TRBJ2-4; 10 bases match TRBD2. V lost 2 bases to trimming and J lost 8 bases; unmatched junction nucleotides: 6. CDR1 and CDR2 from the germline V gene are DFQATT and SNEGSKA (reference sequence). The CDR3 has 14 amino acids. Partial CDR3 DNA: TGCAGTGCTAGACCTAGCGGGAGAGGGGACATT. Amino acid sequence: CSARPSGRGDI. The entire CDR3 protein reads CSARPSGRGDIQYF.

As regards this clone: The CDR3 goes on 3 residues after the read ends, and that part is filled in from the germline J gene. The chain is built from TRBV2 and TRBJ1-4; the D gene is possibly TRBD1 (6 bases). Looked up from germline, CDR1 is SNHLY and CDR2 is FYNNEI. The V end was cut by 7 bases, the J end by 3 bases, with 15 bases between. This CDR3 is 15 amino acids long. The part of the CDR3 DNA that was read is TGTGCCAGCACCTACTCGGACAGCCCTAATGAAAAA. This gives the protein CASTYSDSPNEK. The whole CDR3 sequence is CASTYSDSPNEKLFF.

Notes on this clone: With the read ending 3 residues before the CDR3 end, the germline J gene is used to fill in that end. This chain joins TRBV14 and TRBJ1-1, with D possibly TRBD1 on 5 matching bases. V was clipped by 3 bases and J by 1 base, with 9 bases between them. Germline V gene data show CDR1 as SGHDN and CDR2 as FVKESK. The CDR3 loop spans 14 amino acids. CDR3 in amino acids: CASSHLGGNTEAFF. The CDR3 DNA, read in part, is TGTGCCAGCAGCCATCTGGGGGGGAACACTGAA.

As to this clone: The CDR3 end is not reached by the read, which stops 3 residues before it; the germline J gene fills it in. The gene calls are TRBV11-2 and TRBJ2-7, with D tentatively TRBD1 (5 bases). Per the germline V gene, CDR1 is SGHAT and CDR2 is FQNNGV. The CDR3 has 15 amino acids. The ends were cut back, 4 bases at V and 3 bases at J, with 16 bases in the middle. This chain's CDR3 is CASSSKRGLGYEQYF. The CDR3 DNA, read in part, is TGTGCCAGCAGCTCTAAAAGGGGCCTTGGCTACGAG.

In regard to this clone: The read ends 3 residues early relative to the CDR3; the germline J gene fills the gap. The chain uses TRBV7-6 and TRBJ1-5; 8 nucleotides line up with TRBD1. Germline-derived CDR1 and CDR2 are SGHVS and FNYEAQ. J gave up 0 bases and V 5 bases, and 9 bases lay outside the gene matches. CDR3 length: 17 amino acids. The DNA read from the CDR3 is TGTGCCAGCAGCCCCACCTGGACAGGGCTTAGCAATCAGCCC. Translated: CASSPTWTGLSNQP. The CDR3 reads in full as CASSPTWTGLSNQPQHF.

Points on this clone: The sequenced fragment ends 3 residues before the CDR3 boundary, so the rest is inferred from the germline J gene. The chain is built from TRBV20-1 and TRBJ1-1; 11 bases match TRBD1. Germline CDR1 is DFQATT and CDR2 is SNEGSKA (reference sequence). The CDR3 runs to 15 residues. The trim removed 6 bases at V and 1 base at J, leaving 7 bases unmatched. The CDR3 DNA, read in part, is TGCAGTGCCCTAGGAGGGACAGGGGGGAACACTGAA. This gives the protein CSALGGTGGNTE. In full, the CDR3 is CSALGGTGGNTEAFF.

A remark on this clone: Sequencing ends 3 residues short of the CDR3 end; the germline J gene provides the rest. This chain links TRBV12-3 or TRBV12-4 with TRBJ2-7; 12 positions agree with TRBD1. This CDR3 spans 14 amino acids. V was pared by 6 bases and J by 6 bases, with 6 bases of the junction left unmatched. The DNA read from the CDR3 is TGTGCCAGCAGCCGGGGACAGGGGGCACTCGAG. Protein sequence: CASSRGQGALE. The whole CDR3 sequence is CASSRGQGALEQYF.

A note on this clone: The read finishes 3 residues shy of the CDR3 end, and the germline J gene is used to complete it. The chain links TRBV7-3 to TRBJ2-1; D may be TRBD2 (7 bases). CDR3 length equals 14 residues. Germline CDR1 reads SGHTA; CDR2 reads FQGTGA. Trimming removed 7 bases at V and 8 bases at J, with 18 bases between. The CDR3 sequence: CASNLGGGIDEQFF. The covered CDR3 bases are TGTGCCAGCAACTTGGGGGGGGGCATAGATGAG.

As regards this clone: The missing CDR3 end, 3 residues past where the read stops, is filled in from the germline J gene. The chain recombines TRBV7-7 with TRBJ2-5; 9 nucleotides align to TRBD2. In germline, CDR1 is SSHAT, CDR2 FNYEAQ (reference sequence). This CDR3 comprises 16 residues. With V trimmed by 1 base and J by 5 bases, 8 bases remained unmatched. The CDR3 reads CASSLELAGGPETQYF. Incomplete CDR3 DNA: TGTGCCAGCAGCTTAGAGCTTGCGGGAGGGCCCGAGACC.

A remark on this clone: The missing CDR3 end, 3 residues past where the read stops, is filled in from the germline J gene. The rearrangement uses TRBV6-1 and TRBJ1-5; TRBD1 matches at 9 bases. The germline V gene has CDR1 MNHNS and CDR2 SASEGT. After removal of 4 bases from V and 4 bases from J, the junction contained 5 bases not matched to a gene. This CDR3 has 15 residues. The CDR3 reads CASSADRGENQPQHF. The sequenced CDR3 bases are TGTGCCAGCAGTGCTGACAGGGGGGAGAATCAGCCC.

Concerning this clone: The CDR3 end falls 3 residues outside the read, so it is completed with the germline J gene. The chain is built from TRBV5-1 and TRBJ2-5; 9 bases are shared with TRBD2. The V and J ends lost 0 bases and 0 bases, in that order; junction bases with no gene match: 6. The CDR3 is 17 amino acids. Germline V gives CDR1 SGHRS, CDR2 YFSETQ. The CDR3 protein is CASSLAASGGNQETQYF. The part of the CDR3 DNA that was read is TGCGCCAGCAGCTTGGCGGCCAGCGGGGGGAACCAAGAGACC.

As regards this clone: The read stops 3 residues short of the end of the CDR3; the missing end is completed from the germline J gene. The V and J genes are TRBV20-1 and TRBJ2-5, with TRBD2 matching over 16 bases. J lost 5 bases, V lost 6 bases, and 3 bases had no gene match. Germline CDR1 reads DFQATT; CDR2 reads SNEGSKA (reference sequence). The CDR3 runs 14 residues. Incomplete CDR3 DNA: TGCAGTGCGGGGACTAGCGGGAGGGCCGAGACC. Its protein product is CSAGTSGRAET. The entire CDR3 protein reads CSAGTSGRAETQYF.

As regards this clone: The DNA ends 3 residues before the CDR3 does, and the rest of the CDR3 is filled in from the germline J gene. The V call is TRBV20-1, the J call TRBJ2-3; D unresolved. This CDR3 spans 13 amino acids. Germline V gives CDR1 DFQATT, CDR2 SNEGSKA (reference sequence). V was shortened by 0 bases and J by 8 bases, with 12 bases between the two germline ends. CDR3 protein: CSARERLSSTQYF. Partial CDR3 DNA: TGCAGTGCTAGAGAAAGGCTGTCTAGTACG.

As regards this clone: The DNA ends 3 residues before the CDR3 does, and the rest of the CDR3 is filled in from the germline J gene. The chain is built from TRBV18 and TRBJ1-2; 7 nucleotides agree with TRBD1. The CDR3 covers 15 residues. V dropped 6 bases and J dropped 4; count of bases not matched to a gene: 11. Germline loops: CDR1 KGHSH, CDR2 LQKENI. The CDR3 DNA, read in part, is TGTGCCAGCTCGGCAACAGGGGAGAAACCCTATGGC. Its protein is CASSATGEKPYG. The CDR3 as a whole reads CASSATGEKPYGYTF.

A remark on this clone: The read ends 3 residues shy of where the CDR3 ends; the end is completed using the germline J gene. The chain has TRBV18 and TRBJ2-2, with 13 bases lining up with TRBD2. The V segment lost 2 bases and the J segment 6 bases; nucleotides outside the gene matches: 0. CDR3 length: 15 amino acids. Germline V gives CDR1 KGHSH, CDR2 LQKENI. The CDR3 sequence is CASSPGLAGAGELFF. Partial CDR3 DNA: TGTGCCAGCTCACCAGGACTAGCGGGGGCCGGGGAG.

Points on this clone: The read falls 3 residues short of the CDR3 end, and the missing part is taken from the germline J gene. The rearrangement uses TRBV29-1 and TRBJ1-1; tentatively, D is TRBD1 (5 bases). Germline V gene data show CDR1 as SQVTM and CDR2 as ANQGSEA. The CDR3 extends over 13 amino acids. V lost 2 bases to trimming and J lost 0 bases, with 7 bases between them. CDR3 DNA, as far as it was read: TGCAGCGTTGAAAGGACATTGAACACTGAA. As protein: CSVERTLNTE. The complete CDR3 sequence is CSVERTLNTEAFF.

As to this clone: The CDR3 end is not reached by the read, which stops 3 residues before it; the germline J gene fills it in. Other DNA variants within this sample encode the same CDR3. This chain uses TRBV11-3 with TRBJ2-3; D unresolved. Germline V CDR1 and CDR2: SGHNT, YENEEA. V was cut by 0 bases and J by 1 base, with 8 bases left in between. The CDR3 covers 15 residues. The sequenced CDR3 bases are TGTGCCAGCAGCTTAGAGGGCACAGGCACAGATACG. It codes for CASSLEGTGTDT. The CDR3 as a whole reads CASSLEGTGTDTQYF.

The CDR3 DNA, read in part, is TGTGCCAGCAGCTGGCCAGGCTCTGGAAACACC. Residues: CASSWPGSGNT. The whole CDR3 reads CASSWPGSGNTIYF. The genes are TRBV7-2 and TRBJ1-3; D is uncertain. Coverage ceases 3 residues before the CDR3 finishes, and the germline J gene fills in the end. Trimming pared 4 bases from V and 0 bases from J, leaving 7 bases between. This CDR3 is built from 14 residues. The germline V gene encodes CDR1 SGHTA and CDR2 FQGNSA.

In regard to this clone: The CDR3 goes on 3 residues after the read ends, and that part is filled in from the germline J gene. This rearrangement joins TRBV19 to TRBJ2-3; D is possibly TRBD2 (6 bases). CDR3 size: 15 residues. From germline, CDR1 is LNHDA and CDR2 SQIVND (reference sequence). The CDR3 loop reads CASTINRDSNQPQYF. The part of the CDR3 DNA that was read is TGTGCCAGTACCATAAACCGGGACTCCAATCAGCCG.

On this clone itself: The CDR3 goes on 3 residues after the read ends, and that part is filled in from the germline J gene. The identical CDR3 is also encoded by other nucleotide sequences in the sample. The genes are TRBV18 and TRBJ1-3, with no clear D. Germline CDR1 and CDR2: KGHSH and LQKENI. The CDR3 length is 15 residues. V lost 2 bases and J 2 bases, leaving 10 bases between the germline ends. CDR3: CASSPEGQAGNTIYF. The CDR3 bases that were read are TGTGCCAGCTCACCAGAAGGGCAGGCTGGAAACACC.

About this clone itself: The missing CDR3 end, 3 residues past where the read stops, is filled in from the germline J gene. The chain employs TRBV2 and TRBJ2-5, with 10 bases that match TRBD1. The CDR3 extends over 15 amino acids. Unmatched junction bases numbered 4, after V lost 5 bases and J lost 1 base. Germline-derived CDR1 and CDR2 are SNHLY and FYNNEI. The sequenced part of the CDR3 DNA is TGTGCCAGCAGTAACCGGGACAGGGGCCAAGAGACC. Protein: CASSNRDRGQET. The entire CDR3 is CASSNRDRGQETQYF.

This CDR3 is CSAVRTSGPSYEQYF. Partial CDR3 DNA: TGCAGTGCTGTACGGACTAGCGGACCCTCCTACGAG. The rearrangement joins TRBV20-1 to TRBJ2-7; 10 nucleotides match TRBD2. The sequenced fragment ends 3 residues before the CDR3 boundary, so the rest is inferred from the germline J gene. Losses at the gene ends were 5 bases for V and 0 bases for J; bases not matched to a gene: 7. The CDR3 runs 15 residues. Per germline, CDR1 DFQATT and CDR2 SNEGSKA (reference sequence).